This entry features one T cell receptor (beta chain) sequence. The sample comes from a study of blood T cell repertoires in COVID-19. About the research overall: Donors in the United States, Italy and Spain gave samples during acute or convalescent COVID-19. PBMCs, B-cell-depleted T cells, or T cells were the source of the cDNA or gDNA that made up the material.

The CDR3 is 16 residues long. The junction had 8 bases not matched to a gene; V was cut back by 2 bases and J by 2 bases. Germline V lookup: CDR1 MNHEY, CDR2 SVGAGI. In the original analysis: The authors estimated nucleated cell counts from reference gene primer amplification. Profiled with immunoSEQ multiplex PCR; TCRdb holds only in-frame clones, not every one. The D gene and trimming were derived from the DNA, and the V and J assignments and clone size from that table. The data show about 140,000 clones, with around 89% seen just once and approximately 2.8% held by the top ten. Input material: peripheral blood. The chain combines TRBV6-5 with TRBJ2-7, with TRBD2 matching 8 bases. The origin of this receptor is a woman aged 55 to 70 with active COVID-19. CDR3 sequence reads: CASSYGFSGMPYEQYF. The DNA for the CDR3 is TGTGCCAGCAGTTACGGCTTTAGCGGGATGCCCTACGAGCAGTACTTC.